The text below deals with one T cell receptor beta chain. Its antigen remains unknown. This sample is part of a study of beta chain features in type 1 diabetes. Study-level results: Type 1 diabetes patients had TCRB CDR3s that were shorter (moderately but significantly so) in all four CD4+ subsets.

Expressed TCRB transcripts were sequenced, since all the RNA that had been isolated was reverse transcribed. Clones were read by immunoSEQ multiplex PCR, and TCRdb kept only the in-frame ones, dropping some. This sample carries under 200,000 clones, around 8.6% of them seen once, and the ten largest clones take 0.45% to 0.55%. V trimming: 2 bases; J trimming: 6 bases; junction bases outside the gene matches: 8. Germline V lookup: CDR1 MDHEN, CDR2 SYDVKM. The CDR3 is 15 residues long. This chain uses TRBV28 with TRBJ1-1, with 8 bases aligning to TRBD1. Sequencing was done on a sample of central memory CD4+ T cells from blood. This receptor was obtained from a woman under 30 with type 1 diabetes. The CDR3 sequence is CASSLLDRGDAEAFF. The CDR3 coding sequence is TGTGCCAGCAGTTTACTTGACAGGGGAGACGCTGAAGCTTTCTTT.